Following are 21 T cell receptor beta chains from one sample sequenced in a study of T cells expressing NK-cell markers. TCRdb re-called the 5' RACE reads; one entry per CDR3 protein, DNA not given. This sample's table has 350,000 to 500,000 distinct CDR3 sequences. The specimen sequenced was blood T cells: a sorted CD56 or NKG2C T cell subset, CD4+ or CD8+ T cells, or bulk PBMC T cells (not recorded which). The receptors were sampled from a woman between 18 and 70 years old in good health.

V usage is TRBV20-1 and J usage is TRBJ1-2; TCRdb calls TRBD1, which cannot be checked without DNA. Per germline, CDR1 DFQATT and CDR2 SNEGSKA (reference sequence). CDR3 size: 14 residues. This CDR3 is CSATEGPAFYGYTF.

This chain uses TRBV5-6 with TRBJ1-5. Germline CDR1 SGHDT, CDR2 YYEEEE. This CDR3 is 15 amino acids long. CDR3 sequence: CASSLTVNSNQPQHF.

The CDR3 loop reads CASSQVGVEQYF. This sequence joins TRBV14 and TRBJ2-7; without DNA, the TCRdb call of TRBD1 cannot be checked. The CDR3 is 12 residues long. Germline lookup yields CDR1 SGHDN and CDR2 FVKESK.

This chain links TRBV5-5 with TRBJ1-4. Germline assignment: CDR1 SGHKS and CDR2 YYEKEE (reference sequence). The CDR3 is made up of 16 amino acids. This chain's CDR3 is CASSFGQVATNEKLFF.

This chain uses TRBV20-1 with TRBJ2-1; TCRdb's assignment of TRBD2 cannot be checked, as there is no DNA. CDR3 size: 13 residues. Germline CDR1 is DFQATT and CDR2 is SNEGSKA (reference sequence). The CDR3 is CSAPSRTRDEQFF.

The V call is TRBV10-1, the J call TRBJ2-3; TCRdb calls TRBD1, which cannot be checked without DNA. CDR1 and CDR2 from the germline V gene are WNHNN and SYGVQD (reference sequence). This CDR3 is 14 amino acids long. CDR3 region: CASSGGQNTDTQYF.

The chain joins TRBV20-1 to TRBJ2-1; TCRdb's D call of TRBD2 is untestable without DNA. Germline assignment: CDR1 DFQATT and CDR2 SNEGSKA (reference sequence). CDR3 size: 15 residues. The CDR3 loop reads CSASRGTSGYNEQFF.

The rearrangement uses TRBV20-1 and TRBJ2-3. This CDR3 is built from 15 residues. Germline values: CDR1 DFQATT, CDR2 SNEGSKA (reference sequence). The CDR3 loop reads CSASVETASTDTQYF.

This chain connects TRBV6-2 or TRBV6-3 to TRBJ2-1; TCRdb proposes TRBD1, but this gene call is untestable without DNA. CDR1 MNHEY and CDR2 SVGEGT come from the germline V gene. The length of the CDR3 is 18 residues. The CDR3 here is CASSYYAGGTGRYNEQFF.

V usage is TRBV12-3 or TRBV12-4 and J usage is TRBJ2-5; with no DNA, the TCRdb D assignment of TRBD2 cannot be verified. CDR3 length equals 15 residues. CDR3: CASSRVAGNQETQYF.

The CDR3 here is CASSLWGRIGNSGANVLTF. V usage is TRBV11-1 and J usage is TRBJ2-6. CDR3 length: 19 residues. Germline CDR1 and CDR2: SGHAT and FQDESV (reference sequence). Filled out from reference TRBV11-1 and TRBJ2-6, the complete variable domain reads EAEVAQSPRYKITEKSQAVAFWCDPISGHATLYWYRQILGQGPELLVQFQDESVVDDSQLPKDRFSAERLKGVDSTLKIQPAELGDSAMYLCASSLWGRIGNSGANVLTFGAGSRLTVL.

This CDR3 reads CATSARDRPFYNEQFF. The chain links TRBV15 to TRBJ2-1; no DNA is available, so the TRBD1 call from TCRdb remains unchecked. The CDR3 loop spans 16 amino acids. The germline CDR1 and CDR2 sequences are LNHNV and YYDKDF (reference sequence).

J is TRBJ2-5 and V is TRBV7-9; the D gene TCRdb calls, TRBD1, cannot be checked with no DNA. The germline gives CDR1 SEHNR, CDR2 FQNEAQ (reference sequence). The CDR3 sequence is 15 residues long. CDR3 amino acids: CASSPGVSLQETQYF.

The V and J genes are TRBV4-1 and TRBJ1-5; TCRdb names TRBD1, which stays unverified in the absence of DNA. The V gene's germline CDR1 is MGHRA and CDR2 YSYEKL. The CDR3 extends over 17 amino acids. The CDR3 region is CASSQGTGGGYYQPQHF.

The chain employs TRBV20-1 and TRBJ2-2; TCRdb picks TRBD1, but there is no DNA to check that call. This CDR3 region has 13 residues. Per germline, CDR1 DFQATT and CDR2 SNEGSKA (reference sequence). The CDR3 is CSAPFGATGELFF.

V and J are TRBV12-3 or TRBV12-4 and TRBJ2-3; TCRdb designates TRBD1, a call that cannot be tested without DNA. The CDR3 length is 14 residues. The CDR3 region is CASSRGGDTDTQYF.

The chain couples TRBV1 to TRBJ2-1. TRBV1 is marked as a pseudogene. This CDR3 has 17 amino acids. The CDR3 loop reads CTSSQDPADHYANEQFF.

The chain uses TRBV21-1 and TRBJ2-1; absent DNA, TCRdb's TRBD1 call cannot be checked. TRBV21-1 is assigned pseudogene status. This CDR3 has 15 amino acids. CDR3 amino acids: CASSKALPPYNEQFF.

The chain employs TRBV29-1 and TRBJ1-2. The CDR3 loop spans 11 amino acids. Germline V gives CDR1 SQVTM, CDR2 ANQGSEA. CDR3 sequence: CSVGLSPGYTF.

This sequence joins TRBV2 and TRBJ2-1; checking the TCRdb D call of TRBD2 is not possible without DNA. From germline, CDR1 is SNHLY and CDR2 FYNNEI. CDR3 length: 18 residues. The CDR3 loop reads CASSATSTTPNSYNEQFF.

This chain uses TRBV24-1 with TRBJ2-3; lacking DNA, the TRBD1 call made by TCRdb goes unchecked. The CDR3 is 16 amino acids. The V gene's germline CDR1 is KGHDR and CDR2 SFDVKD. This CDR3 is CATSDQDSTSTDTQYF.